Sequencing of this TCR beta chain was carried out in a study of blood T cell repertoires in COVID-19. About the study: Both acute and convalescent COVID-19 samples were obtained from the United States, Italy and Spain. PBMCs, B-cell-depleted T cells, or T cells provided the cDNA or gDNA that made up the material.

Original processing methods: Amplified reference gene primers provided the basis for estimating nucleated cell counts. TCRdb's copy holds only in-frame clones and misses some; the assay was immunoSEQ multiplex PCR. V, J and clone size reflect that table, while D and trimming were determined from the DNA. The top ten hold 7.6% of the sample, which has about 180,000 clones, roughly four fifths seen once. Patients from Seattle were sampled longitudinally, starting during active infection. The TCR was taken from a woman aged 65 to 85 with COVID-19, enrolled during active disease. The sample consisted of peripheral blood.

The CDR3 loop is CASRENDRIQFF. Written as DNA, the CDR3 is TGTGCCAGCAGGGAGAACGACCGCATCCAGTTCTTC. The rearrangement joins TRBV6-5 to TRBJ2-1; unclear D gene. Looked up from germline, CDR1 is MNHEY and CDR2 is SVGAGI. V shed 6 bases and J shed 13 bases, with 16 bases lying between them. The CDR3 sequence is 12 residues long.